This T cell receptor (beta chain) appears in the sequencing data of a study of OX40 agonist ivuxolimab in advanced cancers. Notes on the study in general: More expanded clones were seen, on average, in CD8+ T cells than in CD4+.

Sequencing used immunoSEQ multiplex PCR; TCRdb keeps in-frame clones, though not all of them. The data hold 70,000 to 95,000 clones, with around four fifths observed a single time. V was pared by 5 bases and J by 3 bases, with 11 bases of the junction left unmatched. Germline V gives CDR1 SGHTA, CDR2 FQGNSA. CDR3 length equals 18 residues. To note about this clone: Its antigen is as yet unknown.

Specimen: CD4+ or CD8+ T cells sorted from blood, collected in a trial of the OX40 agonist ivuxolimab. V gene TRBV7-2 combines with J gene TRBJ2-7; 15 bases match TRBD2. This TCR was sampled from an adult with an advanced solid tumor such as melanoma, head and neck, liver or kidney cancer. CDR3 DNA sequence: TGTGCCAGCAGCCCCGGGACTAGCGGGAGGAGGGTCGGCTACGAGCAGTACTTC. Translating gives CASSPGTSGRRVGYEQYF.